A selection of T cell receptor beta chains follows, all from one sample in a study of CD8+CD57+ T cells in acquired aplastic anemia. Using its own MiXCR run on the reads, TCRdb lists one record per CDR3 protein. The sample contains roughly 500,000 distinct CDR3 sequences, roughly 34% of which appear only once. Source material: sorted CD4+, CD8+, or CD8+CD57+ T cells (not recorded which) from PBMCs. All receptors come from a human donor with aplastic anemia. The CDR3 runs from the conserved cysteine through the conserved F or W. D genes are given only for firm matches. Size is omitted from some rows. Given values are once, few, many or a class for expanded clones.

>.|.|TRBJ1-2|TRBV6-2/TRBV6-3
CASSTNRFNYGYTF
TGTGCCAGCAGTACCAACAGGTTCAACTATGGCTACACCTTC
>few|TRBD2|TRBJ2-1|TRBV10-2
CASSPRTSSDEQFF
TGCGCCAGCAGTCCCCGGACTAGTTCGGATGAGCAGTTCTTC
>once|.|TRBJ1-1|TRBV29-1
CSVSEANTEAFF
TGCAGCGTGTCGGAGGCGAACACTGAAGCTTTCTTT
>many|.|TRBJ1-3|TRBV20-1
CSARERWGSGNTIYF
TGCAGTGCTAGAGAAAGGTGGGGCTCTGGAAACACCATATATTTT
>few|.|TRBJ2-2|TRBV29-1
CSVEEGGAGGLFF
TGCAGCGTTGAAGAGGGGGGTGCCGGGGGGCTGTTTTTT
>few|TRBD1|TRBJ2-5|TRBV5-1
CASSGDRGQETQYF
TGCGCCAGCAGCGGTGACAGGGGTCAAGAGACCCAGTACTTC
>.|.|TRBJ1-5|TRBV19
CASRREGYNQPQHF
TGTGCCAGTCGTCGGGAGGGATACAATCAGCCCCAGCATTTT
>.|.|TRBJ1-2|TRBV6-1
CASANPFYGYAF
TGTGCCAGCGCCAACCCCTTCTATGGCTACGCCTTC
>few|.|TRBJ1-4|TRBV19
CASSIFINEKLFF
TGTGCCAGTAGTATTTTCATCAATGAAAAACTGTTTTTT
>.|.|TRBJ1-6|TRBV12-3/TRBV12-4
CASSLSRELQAPLHF
TGTGCCAGCAGTTTAAGTAGGGAATTACAGGCACCCCTCCACTTT
>few|.|TRBJ1-1|TRBV27
CASRPQGTITEAFF
TGTGCCAGCCGACCCCAGGGGACGATCACTGAAGCTTTCTTT
>once|TRBD2|TRBJ2-5|TRBV7-9
CASSTGLAGGETQYF
TGTGCCAGCAGCACGGGACTAGCGGGAGGGGAGACCCAGTACTTC
>.|.|TRBJ2-1|TRBV11-1
CASSFSAGRYNEQFF
TGTGCCAGCAGCTTCTCGGCGGGGCGATACAATGAGCAGTTCTTC
>.|.|TRBJ1-4|TRBV2
CASRGIGTNEKLFF
TGTGCCAGCAGAGGAATTGGAACTAATGAAAAACTGTTTTTT
>.|.|TRBJ2-5|TRBV11-3
CASSLLGTSHTF
TGTGCCAGCAGCTTACTCGGGACAAGCCATACCTTC
>.|TRBD1|TRBJ1-2|TRBV29-1
CSDRTGARDYGYTF
TGCAGCGACCGGACAGGGGCAAGGGACTATGGCTACACCTTC
>many|TRBD1|TRBJ2-1|TRBV7-7
CASSTTGQGAYWYEQFF
TGTGCTAGCAGCACCACGGGACAGGGGGCGTATTGGTATGAGCAGTTCTTC
>.|.|TRBJ1-5|TRBV19
CAWSGDTNQPQHF
TGTGCCTGGAGTGGCGATACCAATCAGCCCCAGCATTTT
>.|.|TRBJ2-3|TRBV9
CASSVESGGAGTQYF
TGTGCCAGCAGCGTAGAGAGCGGTGGGGCAGGTACGCAGTATTTT
>.|TRBD1|TRBJ2-5|TRBV4-1
CASSQLGQGAEETQYF
TGCGCCAGCAGCCAACTTGGACAGGGGGCAGAAGAGACCCAGTACTTC
>.|TRBD1|TRBJ2-7|TRBV5-1
CASSPIGGGYEEYF
TGCGCCAGCAGCCCGATAGGGGGCGGGTACGAGGAGTACTTC
>many|.|TRBJ2-2|TRBV7-3
CASSLTSTGELFF
TGTGCCAGCAGCTTGACATCGACCGGGGAGCTGTTTTTT
>many|.|TRBJ2-1|TRBV29-1
CSVEDQVNSYNEQFF
TGCAGCGTTGAGGACCAGGTAAATTCCTACAATGAGCAGTTCTTC